This T cell receptor (beta chain) was profiled in a study of human thymus T cells. Corrective heart surgery yielded the resections from which the thymus tissue came. Profiled with immunoSEQ multiplex PCR; TCRdb holds only in-frame clones, not every one. The sample lists 78,000 or so clones, around 96% seen once, with 0.025% to 0.04% in the top ten. Germline V lookup: CDR1 SGDLS, CDR2 YYNGEE. This CDR3 spans 14 amino acids. The ends were cut back, 1 base at V and 3 bases at J, with 10 bases in the middle. This chain joins TRBV9 and TRBJ2-5; D possibly corresponds to TRBD2 (7 bases). Sequencing used thymus tissue. The sequence came from a boy under two years old with a congenital heart defect but otherwise immunologically healthy. CDR3 sequence (DNA): TGTGCCAGCAGCGTACGGGGGGCAGAAGAGACCCAGTACTTC. Translated: CASSVRGAEETQYF. Together with reference TRBV9 and TRBJ2-5, the CDR3 gives the full variable domain: DSGVTQTPKHLITATGQRVTLRCSPRSGDLSVYWYQQSLDQGLQFLIQYYNGEERAKGNILERFSAQQFPDLHSELNLSSLELGDSALYFCASSVRGAEETQYFGPGTRLLVL.